These 7 T cell receptor beta chains were all obtained from the same sample, sequenced in a study of neurological immune-mediated disorders. Each CDR3 protein is one row after TCRdb ran MiXCR on the 5' RACE reads. This repertoire shows roughly 27,000 distinct CDR3 sequences, roughly 21% found once; its top ten account for roughly 17%. The source material was PBMCs. The receptor source for this set is a woman aged 60-75 years in good health.

This clonotype was seen many times. CDR3: CASSVVGTGNTGELFF. Here the CDR3 DNA reads TGTGCCAGCAGCGTAGTGGGGACAGGGAACACCGGGGAGCTGTTTTTT. This chain uses TRBV9 with TRBJ2-2; TRBD1 matches 8 bases. Losses at the gene ends were 0 bases for V and 1 base for J; bases not matched to a gene: 2. The CDR3 loop spans 16 amino acids. Germline CDR1 reads SGDLS; CDR2 reads YYNGEE.

This clonotype has at least ten counts. The chain carries TRBV24-1 and TRBJ2-3; 8 bases agree with TRBD1. The V gene's germline CDR1 is KGHDR and CDR2 SFDVKD. V lost 3 bases, J lost 6 bases, and 7 bases stayed unmatched. The CDR3 has 15 amino acids. The CDR3, as DNA: TGTGCCACCAGTGATCCGAGGACAGGGAGGGATACGCAGTATTTT. Translating it yields CATSDPRTGRDTQYF.

This clonotype was counted at least ten times. V is TRBV4-3 and J is TRBJ2-1, with D maybe TRBD2 (5 bases). There are 14 residues in the CDR3. Germline CDR1 LGHNA, CDR2 YSLEER. V was pared by 2 bases and J by 7 bases, with 12 bases between. CDR3 in DNA: TGCGCCAGCAGCCAATCTGCGGGTCGGAATGAGCAGTTCTTC. Translated: CASSQSAGRNEQFF.

The chain combines TRBV29-1 with TRBJ1-4, with a tentative D call TRBD1 (5 bases). Germline V gene lookup returns CDR1 SQVTM and CDR2 ANQGSEA. The CDR3 contains 12 residues. Deletions cut 7 bases from V and 8 bases from J, with 14 bases between. The CDR3, as DNA: TGCAGCGGGGGGTGGTCAGGGGAAAAACTGTTTTTT. Translation: CSGGWSGEKLFF. Variable domain in full (rest from reference TRBV29-1 and TRBJ1-4): SAVISQKPSRDICQRGTSLTIQCQVDSQVTMMFWYRQQPGQSLTLIATANQGSEATYESGFVIDKFPISRPNLTFSTLTVSNMSPEDSSIYLCSGGWSGEKLFFGSGTQLSVL.

This clonotype showed up many times. The chain has TRBV2 and TRBJ2-5; D is uncertain. V lost 3 bases, J lost 5 bases, and 10 bases lay in between. Germline CDR1 reads SNHLY; CDR2 reads FYNNEI. The length of the CDR3 is 13 residues. CDR3 sequence reads: CASSELGRETQYF. The CDR3 coding sequence is TGTGCCAGCAGTGAGTTAGGGCGGGAGACCCAGTACTTC.

At least ten counts were recorded for this clonotype. J is TRBJ2-7 and V is TRBV28; D gene ambiguous. Germline V gene lookup returns CDR1 MDHEN and CDR2 SYDVKM. The CDR3 sequence is 14 residues long. Deletions cut 3 bases from V and 3 bases from J, with 12 bases between. The CDR3 sequence: CASSFSNSDYEQYF. CDR3 coding DNA: TGTGCCAGCAGTTTTTCGAACTCCGACTACGAGCAGTACTTC. Supplemented by reference TRBV28 and TRBJ2-7, the full variable domain reads DVKVTQSSRYLVKRTGEKVFLECVQDMDHENMFWYRQDPGLGLRLIYFSYDVKMKEKGDIPEGYSVSREKKERFSLILESASTNQTSMYLCASSFSNSDYEQYFGPGTRLTVT.

This clonotype showed up many times. The CDR3 nucleotides are TGCGCCAGCAGCGCTGGGTGGGCTAATGAAAAACTGTTTTTT. This encodes CASSAGWANEKLFF. The rearrangement uses TRBV5-1 and TRBJ1-4; D call uncertain. The ends were cut back, 4 bases at V and 3 bases at J, with 10 bases in the middle. The CDR3 extends over 14 amino acids. From germline, CDR1 is SGHRS and CDR2 YFSETQ. The full variable domain, rest sourced from reference TRBV5-1 and TRBJ1-4, is KAGVTQTPRYLIKTRGQQVTLSCSPISGHRSVSWYQQTPGQGLQFLFEYFSETQRNKGNFPGRFSGRQFSNSRSEMNVSTLELGDSALYLCASSAGWANEKLFFGSGTQLSVL.